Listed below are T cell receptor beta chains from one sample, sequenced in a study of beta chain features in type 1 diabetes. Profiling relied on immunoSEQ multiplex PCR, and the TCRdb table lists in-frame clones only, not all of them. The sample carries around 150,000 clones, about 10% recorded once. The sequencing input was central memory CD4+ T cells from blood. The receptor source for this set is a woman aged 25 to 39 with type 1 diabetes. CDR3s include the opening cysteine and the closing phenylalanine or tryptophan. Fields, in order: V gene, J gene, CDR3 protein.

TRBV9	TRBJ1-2	CASSVGDRVSRYTF
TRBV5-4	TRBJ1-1	CASSSGQPNTEAFF
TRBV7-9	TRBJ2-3	CASSLDQRYTDTQYF
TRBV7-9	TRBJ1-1	CASSLRGNTEAFF
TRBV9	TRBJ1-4	CASSANTGQLEKLFF
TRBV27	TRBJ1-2	CASSPSTGDGYTF
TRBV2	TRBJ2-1	CASLAGSSYNEQFF
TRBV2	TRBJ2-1	CASSDNSPRDEQFF
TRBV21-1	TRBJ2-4	CASSPGQRDIQYF
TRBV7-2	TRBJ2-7	CASSLAHQPRQYEQYF
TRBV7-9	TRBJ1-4	CASSPRGQPSNEKLFF
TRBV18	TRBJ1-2	CASSPGQGGYGYTF
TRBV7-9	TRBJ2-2	CASSLMGGTGELFF
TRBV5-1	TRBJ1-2	CASSSSGTGGGGYTF
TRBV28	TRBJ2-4	CASSLRGLIAKNIQYF
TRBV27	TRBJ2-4	CASSLKPQGYKNIQYF
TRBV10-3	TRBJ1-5	CAISEAGTENQPQHF
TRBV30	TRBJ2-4	CAWSPTSGRNIQYF
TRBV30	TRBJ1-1	CAWIPGTGGSDTEAFF
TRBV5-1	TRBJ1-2	CASTDRDYGYTF
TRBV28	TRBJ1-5	CASRPIGGYGNQPQHF
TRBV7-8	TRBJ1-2	CASSLDGLWSNYGYTF
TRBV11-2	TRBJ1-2	CASSSGQLNYGYTF
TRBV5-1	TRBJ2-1	CASSREFGEQFF
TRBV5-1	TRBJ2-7	CASSRDSSEYEQYF
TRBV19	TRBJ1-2	CASRRTGTYGYTF
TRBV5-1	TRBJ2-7	CASSLRTSGNYEQYF
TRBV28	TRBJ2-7	CASLSGTGSYEQYF
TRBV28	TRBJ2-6	CASSLSAGSSGANVLTF
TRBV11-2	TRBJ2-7	CASSLGTSGLRRGEQYF
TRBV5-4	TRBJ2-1	CASSAGTGGYNEQFF
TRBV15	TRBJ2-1	CATSMGTSSYNEQFF
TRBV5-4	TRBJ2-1	CASSRGTSGDNEQFF
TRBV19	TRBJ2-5	CASRQMTQGNQETQYF
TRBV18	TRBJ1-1	CASSPQTGAATTPWAFF
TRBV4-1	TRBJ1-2	CASSRGPSQGGYTF
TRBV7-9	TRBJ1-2	CASSLELLTGDGYTF
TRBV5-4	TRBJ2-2	CASSPRDLTNTGELFF
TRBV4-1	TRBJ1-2	CASSQEFAGGNYGYTF
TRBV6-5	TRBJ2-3	CASSRQRGHTDTQYF
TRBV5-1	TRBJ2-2	CASSFLLNTGELFF
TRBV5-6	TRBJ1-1	CASYADRLNTEAFF